This T cell receptor (beta chain) is from a study of T-cell memory formation after mild COVID-19. Study-wide background: TCR clusters were mostly confined to one donor each.

This clonotype was observed a few times. The antigen remains undetermined. The CDR3 sequence is 16 residues long. V lost 4 bases and J lost 6; bases outside the gene matches: 14. Germline CDR1 is SEHNR and CDR2 is FQNEAQ (reference sequence). TCRdb reprocessed the 5' RACE reads via MiXCR and lists one record per CDR3 protein. The sample comprises 250,000 to 300,000 distinct CDR3 sequences, 8% to 10% of which are singletons, and approximately 23% rests with the top ten. Whole-study results and caveats: Clones which contracted sat mainly in CM and EM if CD4+, and in EMRA if CD8+.

The chain links TRBV7-9 to TRBJ1-1; TRBD1 aligns across 7 bases. The material sequenced was PBMCs or a T cell subset sorted from them (not recorded which). The sequence was obtained from a man in his late teens or twenties who had mild COVID-19 (a few samples of this study predate the infection). Cell type and time point are not known. In nucleotides, the CDR3 is TGTGCCAGCAGCTGGGGTGACAGGGCAGGTTACGCTGAAGCTTTCTTT. It specifies CASSWGDRAGYAEAFF.